Listed here are 26 T cell receptor beta chains from one sample, sequenced in a study of CD4 T cells in relation to SARS-CoV-2 and coronaviruses. TCRdb keeps only in-frame clones here, not all; method: immunoSEQ multiplex PCR. The sample carries some 60,000 clones, 92% recorded once. The specimen sequenced was naive CD4+ T cells from PBMCs. Noted subset: naive CD4+ T cells isolated by negative enrichment. The receptors come from an adult with COVID-19.

This chain uses TRBV13 with TRBJ2-7; 12 bases align to TRBD2. Germline CDR1 and CDR2: PRHDT and FYEKMQ (reference sequence). Trimming removed 6 bases from V and 6 bases from J; junction bases left unmatched: 9. The CDR3 contains 15 residues. CDR3 region: CASSQTSGRRGEQYF. The CDR3 region has the DNA TGTGCCAGCAGTCAAACTAGCGGGAGGCGCGGCGAGCAGTACTTC.

V and J are TRBV3-1 (or the pseudogene TRBV3-2) and TRBJ1-5, with 10 nucleotides matching TRBD1. The germline V gene has CDR1 LGHDT and CDR2 YNNKEL (reference sequence). The CDR3 has 15 residues. The V gene end was trimmed by 2 bases and the J gene end by 5 bases; junction bases not matched to a gene: 3. CDR3 protein: CASSQMTGGDQPQHF. DNA for the CDR3: TGTGCCAGCAGCCAAATGACAGGGGGCGATCAGCCCCAGCATTTT.

V gene TRBV7-8 combines with J gene TRBJ2-5; D uncertain. Trimming removed 2 bases from V and 4 bases from J, with 8 bases in between. Germline values: CDR1 SGHVS, CDR2 FQNEAQ. The CDR3 runs to 13 residues. Written as DNA, the CDR3 is TGTGCCAGCAGCTTACGGTATCGAGAGACCCAGTACTTC. Its translation is CASSLRYRETQYF.

This chain uses TRBV5-4 with TRBJ2-3; 8 bases match TRBD2. Unmatched junction bases numbered 9, after V lost 4 bases and J lost 2 bases. This CDR3 has 16 amino acids. From germline, CDR1 is SGHNT and CDR2 YYREEE (reference sequence). The CDR3 sequence is CASSLLAGSYTDTQYF. CDR3 DNA: TGTGCCAGCAGCCTTTTAGCGGGATCTTACACAGATACGCAGTATTTT.

V is TRBV11-2 and J is TRBJ1-6, with D tentatively TRBD1 (5 bases). The germline CDR1 and CDR2 sequences are SGHAT and FQNNGV. CDR3 length: 19 amino acids. V was cut by 1 base and J by 5 bases, with 21 bases left in between. As DNA, the CDR3 is TGTGCCAGCAGCTTAGGGTTTATTGGGAGGAGGGACCATAATTCACCCCTCCACTTT. Protein: CASSLGFIGRRDHNSPLHF.

CDR3 region: CASRRGLATFNEQFF. CDR3 in DNA: TGTGCCAGCAGACGGGGACTAGCTACTTTCAATGAGCAGTTCTTC. The chain links TRBV6-5 to TRBJ2-1; TRBD2 aligns across 9 bases. Germline V gene data show CDR1 as MNHEY and CDR2 as SVGAGI. The length of the CDR3 is 15 residues. Trimming took 6 bases from V and 6 from J; bases not matched to a gene: 9.

This chain joins TRBV5-4 and TRBJ2-1, with 8 bases fitting TRBD2. The CDR3 is made up of 16 amino acids. The J segment lost 8 bases and the V segment lost 2 bases, leaving 12 bases of the junction unmatched. The germline V gene has CDR1 SGHNT and CDR2 YYREEE (reference sequence). The CDR3 loop reads CASSFPVSAGGDEQFF. Written as DNA, the CDR3 is TGTGCCAGCAGCTTTCCTGTCAGCGCCGGGGGGGATGAGCAGTTCTTC.

The gene calls are TRBV5-5 and TRBJ2-7; D ambiguous. V lost 1 base to trimming and J lost 3 bases, with 8 bases between them. The CDR3 is 13 amino acids. Looked up from germline, CDR1 is SGHKS and CDR2 is YYEKEE (reference sequence). The CDR3 reads CASSLPSGYEQYF. The DNA of the CDR3 is TGTGCCAGCAGCTTGCCTTCAGGCTACGAGCAGTACTTC.

The genes are TRBV28 and TRBJ2-7; maybe TRBD2 (6 bases). Germline lookup yields CDR1 MDHEN and CDR2 SYDVKM. V was trimmed by 5 bases and J by 6 bases, leaving 20 bases between them. This CDR3 has 15 residues. The DNA for the CDR3 is TGTGCCAGCAGTAGTAGCGCTCTAGCGTCTGGCGAGCAGTACTTC. Protein sequence: CASSSSALASGEQYF.

This clone has just a few counts. The chain uses TRBV24-1 and TRBJ2-3; 7 bases line up with TRBD2. V shed 1 base and J 2 bases; nucleotides not matched to a gene: 5. CDR1 and CDR2 from the germline V gene are KGHDR and SFDVKD. The CDR3 runs to 16 residues. Here the CDR3 reads CATSDFGGGSTDTQYF. CDR3 DNA: TGTGCCACCAGTGATTTTGGGGGGGGTTCCACAGATACGCAGTATTTT.

The rearrangement uses TRBV3-1 (or the pseudogene TRBV3-2) and TRBJ2-3; possibly TRBD1 for D (5 bases). V was shortened by 0 bases and J by 0 bases, with 10 bases between the two germline ends. Germline V lookup: CDR1 LGHDT, CDR2 YNNKEL (reference sequence). The CDR3 is 16 residues long. The CDR3 here is CASSQEGAESTDTQYF. The CDR3, as DNA: TGTGCCAGCAGCCAAGAAGGGGCGGAGAGCACAGATACGCAGTATTTT.

The chain uses TRBV11-2 and TRBJ2-7, with a weak D call TRBD2 (5 bases). V lost 5 bases and J 3 bases, leaving 11 bases between the germline ends. In germline, CDR1 is SGHAT, CDR2 FQNNGV. This CDR3 region has 13 residues. The CDR3 region has the DNA TGTGCCAGCAGCACCGGGATCAGCTACGAGCAGTACTTC. This encodes CASSTGISYEQYF.

The rearrangement joins TRBV19 to TRBJ2-7; tentative D call: TRBD1 (5 bases). The CDR3 extends over 18 amino acids. From germline, CDR1 is LNHDA and CDR2 SQIVND (reference sequence). Trimming took off 6 bases at V and 1 base at J, with 25 bases between the two ends. The CDR3 sequence is CASRIQAPRVLGSYEQYF. The CDR3 coding sequence is TGTGCCAGTAGGATCCAAGCCCCCAGGGTCCTCGGGTCCTACGAGCAGTACTTC.

This rearrangement joins TRBV6-6 to TRBJ1-1; D is unclear. This CDR3 is built from 15 residues. Trimming pared 5 bases from V and 6 bases from J, leaving 19 bases between. Germline V gene data show CDR1 as MNHNY and CDR2 as SVGAGI (reference sequence). The CDR3 bases are TGTGCCAGCAGTAATTCCCAAAGCGTGGACCCTGAAGCTTTCTTT. As protein: CASSNSQSVDPEAFF.

The rearrangement uses TRBV2 and TRBJ1-1; D perhaps matches TRBD1 (6 bases). CDR1 and CDR2 from the germline V gene are SNHLY and FYNNEI. The CDR3 contains 16 residues. Trimming removed 3 bases at V and 4 bases at J, with 18 bases between. CDR3 sequence (DNA): TGTGCCAGCAGTGATTGGGACACCCCTACCACCACTGAAGCTTTCTTT. Amino acid sequence: CASSDWDTPTTTEAFF.

This sequence joins TRBV5-1 and TRBJ2-6; D remains ambiguous. V was cut by 5 bases and J by 0 bases, with 15 bases left in between. This CDR3 is 17 amino acids long. Germline V gene sequence: CDR1 SGHRS, CDR2 YFSETQ. The CDR3, as DNA: TGCGCCAGCAGACCAGACACGCCGAGCTCTGGGGCCAACGTCCTGACTTTC. Protein product: CASRPDTPSSGANVLTF.

The V gene is TRBV11-2, the J gene TRBJ2-3; no clear D gene. The V gene lost 7 bases and the J gene lost 4 bases, with 9 bases spanning the gap. The CDR3 loop spans 12 amino acids. Germline V lookup: CDR1 SGHAT, CDR2 FQNNGV. The CDR3 coding sequence is TGTGCCAGCAACTTGGGGTCAGATACGCAGTATTTT. Translated, it gives CASNLGSDTQYF. Drawing the rest from reference TRBV11-2 and TRBJ2-3, the complete variable domain is EAGVAQSPRYKIIEKRQSVAFWCNPISGHATLYWYQQILGQGPKLLIQFQNNGVVDDSQLPKDRFSAERLKGVDSTLKIQPAKLEDSAVYLCASNLGSDTQYFGPGTRLTVL.

The chain recombines TRBV7-2 with TRBJ1-2, with D unresolved. This CDR3 region has 12 residues. Germline CDR1 and CDR2: SGHTA and FQGNSA. Trimming shortened V by 2 bases and J by 7 bases, and 8 bases separated the two germline ends. As DNA, the CDR3 is TGTGCCAGCAGCTTATTGGGTTTTGGCTACACCTTC. Translating gives CASSLLGFGYTF.

This chain connects TRBV5-8 to TRBJ2-3; 10 nucleotides line up with TRBD1. Germline CDR1 reads SGHTS; CDR2 reads YDEGEE. There are 17 residues in the CDR3. V shed 0 bases, J shed 2 bases, and the junction held 6 bases outside the gene matches. The DNA for the CDR3 is TGTGCCAGCAGCTTGGGGACAGGGGGGCCGGCCACAGATACGCAGTATTTT. Protein product: CASSLGTGGPATDTQYF.

The chain joins TRBV6-5 to TRBJ1-5; D possibly corresponds to TRBD1 (5 bases). The CDR3 runs to 14 residues. The V end was cut by 8 bases, the J end by 2 bases, with 13 bases between. Germline CDR1 is MNHEY and CDR2 is SVGAGI. In nucleotides, the CDR3 is TGTGCCAGCGGGGGTGGGTGGCGCAATCAGCCCCAGCATTTT. Translating gives CASGGGWRNQPQHF.

This clone has just one count. This chain links TRBV18 with TRBJ1-4; tentative D call: TRBD1 (5 bases). The CDR3 extends over 14 amino acids. Deletions cut 2 bases from V and 7 bases from J, with 11 bases between. Germline CDR1 KGHSH, CDR2 LQKENI. CDR3 nucleotides: TGTGCCAGCTCACCATCGGGGGGGAGTGAAAAACTGTTTTTT. The encoded protein is CASSPSGGSEKLFF. Using reference TRBV18 and TRBJ1-4 for the parts outside the CDR3, the full variable domain is NAGVMQNPRHLVRRRGQEARLRCSPMKGHSHVYWYRQLPEEGLKFMVYLQKENIIDESGMPKERFSAEFPKEGPSILRIQQVVRGDSAAYFCASSPSGGSEKLFFGSGTQLSVL.

A single count supports this clone. The chain combines TRBV7-3 with TRBJ2-1; no definite D call. This CDR3 contains 13 residues. CDR1 SGHTA and CDR2 FQGTGA come from the germline V gene. Trimming shortened V by 3 bases and J by 8 bases, and 11 bases separated the two germline ends. This CDR3 reads CASSFTRFDEQFF. The CDR3 bases are TGTGCCAGCAGCTTTACTCGATTCGATGAGCAGTTCTTC.

The V gene is TRBV30, the J gene TRBJ2-7; 10 nucleotides align to TRBD2. The CDR3 has 15 residues. J lost 3 bases, V lost 0 bases, and 5 bases had no gene match. Germline V gene data show CDR1 as GTSNPN and CDR2 as SVGIG (reference sequence). This CDR3 is CAWSVRTSGNYEQYF. For the CDR3, the DNA is TGTGCCTGGAGTGTACGAACTAGCGGGAACTACGAGCAGTACTTC.

V and J are TRBV19 and TRBJ2-7, with D uncertain. The V gene's germline CDR1 is LNHDA and CDR2 SQIVND (reference sequence). V lost 6 bases to trimming and J lost 5 bases, with 14 bases between them. This CDR3 region has 13 residues. The CDR3 region is CASSSNLPDEQYF. The CDR3, as DNA: TGTGCCAGTAGCTCAAATTTACCTGACGAGCAGTACTTC.

This chain uses TRBV28 with TRBJ2-5; 12 bases fit TRBD2. CDR3 size: 15 residues. The trim removed 4 bases at V and 9 bases at J, leaving 9 bases unmatched. Germline V CDR1 and CDR2: MDHEN, SYDVKM. The CDR3 is CASSSPGLAGRAQYF. The CDR3 coding sequence is TGTGCCAGCAGTTCTCCCGGACTAGCGGGAAGGGCCCAGTACTTC. The full variable domain, with the rest looked up from reference TRBV28 and TRBJ2-5, is DVKVTQSSRYLVKRTGEKVFLECVQDMDHENMFWYRQDPGLGLRLIYFSYDVKMKEKGDIPEGYSVSREKKERFSLILESASTNQTSMYLCASSSPGLAGRAQYFGPGTRLLVL.

The chain links TRBV4-1 to TRBJ1-6; D remains unclear. V shed 1 base and J shed 6 bases, with 16 bases lying between them. CDR1 MGHRA and CDR2 YSYEKL come from the germline V gene. CDR3 length: 17 amino acids. The CDR3 coding sequence is TGCGCCAGCAGCCAAGTCATCCCACGGCATACTAATTCACCCCTCCACTTT. Translation: CASSQVIPRHTNSPLHF.